This TCR beta chain was profiled in a study of a mutant IDH1 vaccine in newly diagnosed glioma (dated by TCRdb to about 2021). Background on the whole study: Patients were given eight vaccinations, in weeks 1, 3, 5, 7, 11, 15, 19 and 23, which matched visits V03 through V10. For exploratory analyses, about two dozen treated patients had longitudinal TCRB deep sequencing done wherever samples were available. Before enrollment, most patients had been given radiochemotherapy with temozolomide as standard therapy, while the rest had received either radiotherapy alone or temozolomide alone. Of the approximately 35 treated patients, around 60% were male and 37.5% were female, and the mean age was 40.4 years. Peripheral blood samples were drawn at six visits, namely V03 (baseline), V05, V07, V10, V12 and V13. Vaccination was initiated 4-6 weeks after radiotherapy alone, or concurrently with temozolomide cycles in the chemotherapy-containing groups.

What the study reported, not specific to this receptor: The authors stated that sample limitations prevented analyses of patient blood samples from being reproduced. Selection of PBMC samples for TCRB deep sequencing was based on availability. No apparent relationship was observed between pseudoprogression and alterations in the top peripheral T cell clonotypes detected by TCRB sequencing. Immune responses induced by the vaccine were seen in around 93% of patients across multiple MHC alleles.

Library generation was performed with the immunoSEQ multiplex PCR assay. Following the manufacturer's protocol, the hsTCRB Kit was used to amplify rearranged TCR beta chain sequences. Sequencing of TCRB libraries was carried out on an Illumina MiSeq. On the study's bioinformatics: Demultiplexing, trimming and gene mapping were performed with the kit vendor's proprietary platform. The clones in this table, taken by TCRdb from immuneACCESS, are in-frame only. Not every clone is retained; where verified, under half of the shortfall comes from an unresolved V gene, and the cause of the rest is unknown. V and J calls and clone size follow that table, whereas D and trimming were derived from the DNA. For this sample there are 12,000 or so clones; roughly 91% appear just once. In total, the top ten clones hold about 5.9% of the sample. A note on this clone: Its antigen is currently not known. There are no base qualities to consult, and no much larger clone falls within one base.

Trimmed from V: 2 bases; trimmed from J: 4 bases; junction bases lacking a gene match: 4. The CDR3 runs 15 residues from the cysteine to the phenylalanine. Kept here is only the CDR3 DNA, which spans 45 bases and is read in frame from base 1. CDR1 MGHDK and CDR2 SYGVNS were looked up in the germline V gene. The label giving this sample's time point can be read as: week 5, during vaccination. Every vaccine dose consisted of 300 ug of a 20-mer mutant IDH1 peptide in Montanide, administered subcutaneously together with topical imiquimod. Donors had newly diagnosed WHO grade 3 or 4 IDH1-mutant astrocytomas with loss of nuclear ATRX. The samples were drawn from NOA16, a multicentre, single-arm, open-label phase I trial in Germany that tested a mutant IDH1 peptide vaccine in humans for the first time. Genomic DNA for TCRB sequencing was extracted from EDTA blood using the DNeasy Blood and Tissue Kit.

The chain is made from TRBV25-1 and TRBJ1-5; 8 bases in between match TRBD1. The receptor's source is a woman aged 40 to 49 with glioma. Some clones in this sample may be carry-over from other donors' samples. The input for sequencing was PBMCs, taken from a glioma patient whose treatment included an IDH1 peptide vaccine. CDR3 protein: CASSERTGPNQPQHF. The DNA sequence follows: TGTGCCAGCAGTGAAAGGACAGGGCCAAATCAGCCCCAGCATTTT.